This TCR beta chain was profiled in a study of blood T cell repertoires in COVID-19. Study-wide background: The samples span acute and convalescent COVID-19 from the United States, Italy and Spain. In each case, the material was cDNA or gDNA derived from T cells, B-cell-depleted T cells, or PBMCs.

In the original processing: Cell counts per sample came from amplifying reference gene primers. Only in-frame clones appear in the TCRdb table, and some are missing; sequencing was by immunoSEQ multiplex PCR. V, J and clone size derive from that table, while D and trimming were established from the DNA sequence. There are about 220,000 clones in the sample; around 80% occur only once, and just under 20% lies in the top ten. J was trimmed by 6 bases and V by 7 bases; bases with no gene match: 2. CDR3 length: 11 amino acids. Germline CDR1 reads MDHEN; CDR2 reads SYDVKM. The sequenced sample was peripheral blood. This chain connects TRBV28 to TRBJ1-2, with 7 bases lining up with TRBD1. This sequence was found in a man younger than 45 with active or convalescent COVID-19. CDR3 loop: CASMTGNGYTF. DNA of the CDR3: TGTGCCAGCATGACAGGGAATGGCTACACCTTC.